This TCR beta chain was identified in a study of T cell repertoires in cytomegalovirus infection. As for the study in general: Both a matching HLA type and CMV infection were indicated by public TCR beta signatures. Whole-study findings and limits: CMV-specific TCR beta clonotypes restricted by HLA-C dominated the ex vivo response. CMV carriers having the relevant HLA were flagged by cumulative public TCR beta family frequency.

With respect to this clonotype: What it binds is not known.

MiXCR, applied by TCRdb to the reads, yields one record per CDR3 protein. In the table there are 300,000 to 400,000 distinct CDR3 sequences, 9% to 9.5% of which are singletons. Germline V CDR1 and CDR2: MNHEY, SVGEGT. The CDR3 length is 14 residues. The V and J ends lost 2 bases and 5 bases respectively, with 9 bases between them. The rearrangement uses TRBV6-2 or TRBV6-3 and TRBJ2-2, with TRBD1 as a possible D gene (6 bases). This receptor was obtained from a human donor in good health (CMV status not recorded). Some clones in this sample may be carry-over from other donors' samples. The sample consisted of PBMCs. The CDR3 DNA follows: TGTGCCAGCAGTTACGGGGGCTGGACCGGGGAGCTGTTTTTT. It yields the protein CASSYGGWTGELFF.